These 17 T cell receptor beta chains share one sample of origin, sequenced in a study of blood T cell repertoires in COVID-19. Sequencing used immunoSEQ multiplex PCR; TCRdb keeps in-frame clones, though not all of them. Of about 270,000 clones in the sample, about 89% were seen once. Sequences were obtained from peripheral blood. The receptors were gathered from a man between 35 and 55 years old with active or convalescent COVID-19.

The chain has TRBV7-3 and TRBJ2-3; 12 positions match TRBD2. This CDR3 has 14 amino acids. The V and J ends lost 5 bases and 5 bases, in that order; junction bases with no gene match: 2. In germline, CDR1 is SGHTA, CDR2 FQGTGA. CDR3 sequence: CASSRLAGVDTQYF. The DNA of the CDR3 is TGTGCCAGCAGCCGACTAGCGGGAGTAGATACGCAGTATTTT.

The chain couples TRBV19 to TRBJ1-4, with 7 positions matching TRBD1. The CDR3 is 13 amino acids. V was pared by 8 bases and J by 4 bases, with 4 bases of the junction left unmatched. CDR1 is LNHDA and CDR2 is SQIVND in the germline V gene (reference sequence). The CDR3: CASWDSYNEKLFF. Here the CDR3 DNA reads TGTGCCAGTTGGGACAGCTATAATGAAAAACTGTTTTTT.

The chain links TRBV10-3 to TRBJ2-5; no definite D call. The V end lost 0 bases, the J end lost 4 bases, and 12 bases lay between the germline ends. CDR3 size: 15 residues. Germline-derived CDR1 and CDR2 are ENHRY and SYGVKD. CDR3 DNA: TGTGCCATCAGTGAGTCGCGTTGGGCTTCAGAGACCCAGTACTTC. Translated: CAISESRWASETQYF.

The chain is built from TRBV3-1 (or the pseudogene TRBV3-2) and TRBJ1-3; TRBD1 matches 7 bases. Germline V gene sequence: CDR1 LGHDT, CDR2 YNNKEL (reference sequence). The CDR3 consists of 14 residues. J gave up 7 bases and V 4 bases, and 7 bases lay outside the gene matches. In DNA form, the CDR3 reads TGTGCCAGCAGCCGGACAGGTCAAAGGAACACCATATATTTT. Its protein is CASSRTGQRNTIYF.

The rearrangement links TRBV11-2 to TRBJ2-7, with a possible D match to TRBD2 (6 bases). The V and J ends lost 1 base and 2 bases respectively, with 9 bases between them. The CDR3 has 14 amino acids. Germline CDR1 SGHAT, CDR2 FQNNGV. The CDR3 DNA sequence: TGTGCCAGCAGCTTAGGCGGGGCCACCTACGAGCAGTACTTC. Amino acid sequence: CASSLGGATYEQYF.

As DNA, the CDR3 is TGCAGCGTTGAAGTGCTAGCGGGGTCGTACAATGAGCAGTTCTTC. This translates into CSVEVLAGSYNEQFF. The gene calls are TRBV29-1 and TRBJ2-1; 9 positions match TRBD2. Trimming took 1 base from V and 4 from J; bases not matched to a gene: 5. CDR3 length equals 15 residues. Germline V gene lookup returns CDR1 SQVTM and CDR2 ANQGSEA.

The rearrangement uses TRBV28 and TRBJ1-2; 8 positions agree with TRBD1. V shed 2 bases, J shed 8 bases, and the junction held 4 bases outside the gene matches. CDR3 length: 13 amino acids. The germline gives CDR1 MDHEN, CDR2 SYDVKM. The DNA of the CDR3 is TGTGCCAGCAGTTTACTTGACAGGGGCGGCTACACCTTC. This sequence encodes CASSLLDRGGYTF.

The CDR3 sequence is CASSVGVYGYTF. The CDR3, as DNA: TGTGCCAGCAGCGTAGGAGTCTATGGCTACACCTTC. The V and J genes are TRBV9 and TRBJ1-2; D uncertain. CDR3 length: 12 amino acids. The germline CDR1 and CDR2 sequences are SGDLS and YYNGEE. Deletions cut 0 bases from V and 4 bases from J, with 4 bases between.

This rearrangement joins TRBV30 to TRBJ1-2, with D maybe TRBD1 (6 bases). This CDR3 is built from 14 residues. Germline V gives CDR1 GTSNPN, CDR2 SVGIG (reference sequence). Trimming stripped 4 bases from V and 2 bases from J, with 14 bases between. The DNA of the CDR3 is TGTGCCTGGATCGGACAGTACCCGAACTATGGCTACACCTTC. This translates into CAWIGQYPNYGYTF.

V and J are TRBV15 and TRBJ2-5; TRBD2 agrees at 7 bases. Germline trimming cut 3 bases from V and 2 bases from J; bases unmatched to any gene: 3. Germline lookup yields CDR1 LNHNV and CDR2 YYDKDF (reference sequence). The CDR3 sequence is 14 residues long. CDR3 sequence reads: CATSSGRLQETQYF. The CDR3 DNA follows: TGTGCCACCAGCAGCGGGAGGCTTCAAGAGACCCAGTACTTC.

The V call is TRBV5-1, the J call TRBJ2-5; D gene ambiguous. Trimming left V 4 bases short and J 5 bases short, with 9 bases between. CDR1 and CDR2 from the germline V gene are SGHRS and YFSETQ. The CDR3 totals 12 residues. CDR3 nucleotide sequence: TGCGCCAGCAGCCCCGAGAAGGAGACCCAGTACTTC. Protein sequence: CASSPEKETQYF.

The rearrangement uses TRBV19 and TRBJ1-1; D ambiguous. V was clipped by 3 bases and J by 4 bases, with 15 bases between them. Germline-derived CDR1 and CDR2 are LNHDA and SQIVND (reference sequence). The CDR3 totals 15 residues. Here the CDR3 DNA reads TGTGCCAGTAGTATCCCCGGCGGTTCGGCCACTGAAGCTTTCTTT. This codes for CASSIPGGSATEAFF.

CDR3 in amino acids: CASSLNRGEQFF. Here the CDR3 DNA reads TGTGCCAGCTCACTGAACAGGGGTGAGCAGTTCTTC. This chain links TRBV18 with TRBJ2-1; 7 bases align to TRBD1. The CDR3 is made up of 12 amino acids. Germline CDR1 reads KGHSH; CDR2 reads LQKENI. J gave up 9 bases and V 4 bases, and 3 bases lay outside the gene matches.

V usage is TRBV28 and J usage is TRBJ1-6, with TRBD1 identical over 9 bases. Per the germline V gene, CDR1 is MDHEN and CDR2 is SYDVKM. With 6 bases clipped from V and 9 bases from J, the junction kept 6 bases outside the gene matches. There are 14 residues in the CDR3. The CDR3 coding sequence is TGTGCCAGCAGGGGACAGGGATGGGGTTCACCCCTCCACTTT. It codes for CASRGQGWGSPLHF.

The CDR3 DNA sequence: TGTGCCAGCAGCTTAATCCGGGGAACCACTGAAGCTTTCTTT. Translation: CASSLIRGTTEAFF. The V call is TRBV7-9, the J call TRBJ1-1; D gene ambiguous. V was shortened by 2 bases and J by 4 bases, with 11 bases between the two germline ends. The CDR3 covers 14 residues. Germline loops: CDR1 SEHNR, CDR2 FQNEAQ (reference sequence).

This chain connects TRBV2 to TRBJ1-2; maybe TRBD1 (6 bases). The CDR3 extends over 13 amino acids. Trimming stripped 7 bases from V and 5 bases from J, with 14 bases between. Germline V gene sequence: CDR1 SNHLY, CDR2 FYNNEI. The CDR3: CASIAGTPYGYTF. The CDR3 DNA follows: TGTGCCAGCATCGCCGGGACACCTTATGGCTACACCTTC.

V gene TRBV5-1 combines with J gene TRBJ2-2; 10 bases agree with TRBD2. The CDR3 sequence is 15 residues long. V trimming: 3 bases; J trimming: 3 bases; junction bases outside the gene matches: 2. CDR1 is SGHRS, CDR2 YFSETQ, per germline. CDR3 nucleotides: TGCGCCAGCAGCTACGGACTAGCGGACACCGGGGAGCTGTTTTTT. Encoded protein: CASSYGLADTGELFF.